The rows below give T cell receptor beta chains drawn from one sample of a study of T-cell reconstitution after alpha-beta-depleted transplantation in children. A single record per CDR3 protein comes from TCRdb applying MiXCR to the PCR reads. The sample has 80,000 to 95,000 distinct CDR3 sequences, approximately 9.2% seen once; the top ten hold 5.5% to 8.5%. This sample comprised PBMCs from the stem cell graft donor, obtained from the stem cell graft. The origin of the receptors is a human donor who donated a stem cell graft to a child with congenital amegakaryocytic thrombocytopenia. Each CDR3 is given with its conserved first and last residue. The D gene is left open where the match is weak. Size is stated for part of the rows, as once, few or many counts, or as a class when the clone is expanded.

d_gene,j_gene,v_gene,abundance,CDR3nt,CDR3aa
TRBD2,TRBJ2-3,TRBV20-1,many,TGCAGTGCAACTACTAGCGGGGGATTAGATACGCAGTATTTT,CSATTSGGLDTQYF
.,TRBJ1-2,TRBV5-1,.,TGCGCCAGCAGCGGCCAGGACGGGAACTATGGCTACACCTTC,CASSGQDGNYGYTF
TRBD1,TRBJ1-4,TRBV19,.,TGTGCCAGTAGTATTGGATCCGGGACAGGGGGAGAAAAACTGTTTTTT,CASSIGSGTGGEKLFF
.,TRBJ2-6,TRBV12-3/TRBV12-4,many,TGTGCCAGCAGTTTAGGGAGCTCTGGGGCCAACGTCCTGACTTTC,CASSLGSSGANVLTF
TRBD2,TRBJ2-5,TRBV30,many,TGTGCCTGGGGACTAGCGGGAGTATCGCAGACCCAGTACTTC,CAWGLAGVSQTQYF
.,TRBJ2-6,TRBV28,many,TGTGCCAGCAGTTTCCCTGGGGGATACGCAGAGGTCTCTGGGGCCAACGTCCTGACTTTC,CASSFPGGYAEVSGANVLTF
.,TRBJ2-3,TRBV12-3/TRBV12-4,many,TGTGCCAGCAGCCAACGAAGTCCTCCGGAGCTGTATTTT,CASSQRSPPELYF
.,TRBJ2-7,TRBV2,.,TGTGCCAGCAACAGGGACTCCTACGAGCAGTACTTC,CASNRDSYEQYF
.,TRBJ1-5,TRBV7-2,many,TGTGCCAGCAGCTTAGGGCGCCTGGGCAATCAGCCCCAGCATTTT,CASSLGRLGNQPQHF
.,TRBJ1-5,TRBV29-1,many,TGCAGCGTTGGAGGTCCAAATCAGCCCCAGCATTTT,CSVGGPNQPQHF
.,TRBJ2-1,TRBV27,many,TGTGCCACCCTAGACCACTCCTACAATGAGCAGTTCTTC,CATLDHSYNEQFF
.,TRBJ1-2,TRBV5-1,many,TGCGCCAGCAGCTATTCGGGGGCCGGGAACTATGGCTACACCTTC,CASSYSGAGNYGYTF
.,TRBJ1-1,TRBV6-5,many,TGTGCCAGCGGGAAGAACACTGAAGCTTTCTTT,CASGKNTEAFF
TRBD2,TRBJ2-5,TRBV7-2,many,TGTGCCAGCAGCTTAGGGGGCGGGAGCAATCAAGAGACCCAGTACTTC,CASSLGGGSNQETQYF
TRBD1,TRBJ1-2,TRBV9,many,TGTGCCAGCAGCTCCCCGACAGGGGTAAGCGGCTACACCTTC,CASSSPTGVSGYTF
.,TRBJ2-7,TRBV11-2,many,TGTGCCAGCAGCTTCCCCCCAGGGTGGTCCTACGAGCAGTACTTC,CASSFPPGWSYEQYF
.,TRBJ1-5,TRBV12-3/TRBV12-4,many,TGTGCCAGCAGAGGGAATAGCAATCAGCCCCAGCATTTT,CASRGNSNQPQHF